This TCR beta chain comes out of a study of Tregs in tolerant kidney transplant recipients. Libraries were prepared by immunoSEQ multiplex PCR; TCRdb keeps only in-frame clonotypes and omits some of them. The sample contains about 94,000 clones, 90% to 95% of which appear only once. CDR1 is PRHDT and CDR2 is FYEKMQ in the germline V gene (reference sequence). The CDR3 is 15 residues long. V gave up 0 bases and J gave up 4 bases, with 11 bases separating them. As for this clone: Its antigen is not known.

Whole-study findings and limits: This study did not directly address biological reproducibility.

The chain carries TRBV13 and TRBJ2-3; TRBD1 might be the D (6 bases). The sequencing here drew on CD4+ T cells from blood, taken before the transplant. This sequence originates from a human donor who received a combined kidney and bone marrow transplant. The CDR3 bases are TGTGCCAGCAGCTTAGGGACAGGCGGCCCAGATACGCAGTATTTT. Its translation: CASSLGTGGPDTQYF.